This T cell receptor (beta chain) was recovered during a study of T cells in Graves' hyperthyroidism and ophthalmopathy. The V gene end was trimmed by 3 bases and the J gene end by 1 base; junction bases not matched to a gene: 1. From germline, CDR1 is ENHRY and CDR2 SYGVKD. This CDR3 has 14 amino acids. This clonotype appeared many times. The source material, RNA transcripts, was used to amplify TCR beta CDR3 regions. RT-PCR in the first round (using the HTBI primer set) targeted the TCR CDR3. Using its own MiXCR run on the multiplex PCR reads, TCRdb lists one record per CDR3 protein. The sample carries approximately 400,000 distinct CDR3 sequences, around 14% recorded once.

The chain links TRBV10-3 to TRBJ2-7; 9 nucleotides match TRBD2. This TCR derives from a woman aged 30 to 39 with Graves' hyperthyroidism. Source material: blood. CDR3 protein: CAISDGLASYEQYF. The CDR3 DNA is TGTGCCATCAGTGATGGACTAGCGTCCTACGAGCAGTACTTC.